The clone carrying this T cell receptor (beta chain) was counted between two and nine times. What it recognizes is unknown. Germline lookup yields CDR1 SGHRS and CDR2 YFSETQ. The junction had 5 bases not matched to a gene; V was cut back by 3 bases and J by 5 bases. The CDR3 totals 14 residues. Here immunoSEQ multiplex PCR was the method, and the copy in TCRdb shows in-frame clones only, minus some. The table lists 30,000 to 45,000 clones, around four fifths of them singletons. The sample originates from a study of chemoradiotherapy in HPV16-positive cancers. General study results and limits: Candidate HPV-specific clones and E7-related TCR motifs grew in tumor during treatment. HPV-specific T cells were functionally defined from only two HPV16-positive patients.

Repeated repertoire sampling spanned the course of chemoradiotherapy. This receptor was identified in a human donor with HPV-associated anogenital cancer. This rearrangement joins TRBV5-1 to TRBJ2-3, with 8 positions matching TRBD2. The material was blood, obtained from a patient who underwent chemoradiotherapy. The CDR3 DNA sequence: TGCGCCAGCAGCTCGGACGGGGGGGTAGATACGCAGTATTTT. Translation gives CASSSDGGVDTQYF.